This is a list of T cell receptor beta chains from one sample in a study of blood T cell repertoires in COVID-19. Profiled with immunoSEQ multiplex PCR; TCRdb holds only in-frame clones, not every one. Seen here are 25,000 to 30,000 clones, approximately 85% observed once, and the top ten hold approximately 30%. The specimen sequenced was peripheral blood. All receptors derive from a woman aged 80 or older with COVID-19, enrolled during active disease. The conserved cysteine and the conserved F or W are not part of the CDR3 here.

v_gene	j_gene	CDR3aa
TRBV18	TRBJ2-7	ASSRGTGGMDEQY
TRBV30	TRBJ1-6	AWNRDRGSPLH
TRBV30	TRBJ1-2	AGLVRGAGGYT
TRBV2	TRBJ1-3	ASSAKGGEPGNTIY
TRBV30	TRBJ1-6	AWRDRGYSPLH
TRBV19	TRBJ1-2	ASSISSGGGYT
TRBV11-2	TRBJ1-6	ASSLETATSSYNSPLH
TRBV14	TRBJ1-1	ASSQGGTKASLEAF
TRBV19	TRBJ1-2	ASSISGGGINGYT
TRBV14	TRBJ2-2	ASSLLTGRTNTGELF
TRBV2	TRBJ1-4	ASSAKPRQVVTNEKLF
TRBV19	TRBJ1-6	ASSILDRGQDNSPLH
TRBV7-6	TRBJ1-2	ASSPRDIQQVGYT
TRBV10-3	TRBJ2-5	AARTGQETQY
TRBV5-1	TRBJ1-1	ASSLNRGGTEAF
TRBV6-6	TRBJ1-1	ASGWREDTEAF
TRBV7-2	TRBJ2-7	ASSSRTGYSYEQY
TRBV12-3/TRBV12-4	TRBJ1-1	ASSLSDRVGAF
TRBV7-2	TRBJ1-2	ASSTYGTVSGYT
TRBV5-4	TRBJ1-4	ASSRDTNEKLF
TRBV3-1/TRBV3-2	TRBJ2-1	ASSQGLARYNEQF
TRBV24-1	TRBJ2-3	ATSDPGTGTDTQY
TRBV5-1	TRBJ2-3	ASSVTGGSSTDTQY
TRBV5-1	TRBJ1-2	ASSQEGGAHGYGYT
TRBV10-3	TRBJ2-7	ASLAGQGFHEQY
TRBV27	TRBJ1-2	ASSLTGTTANYGYT
TRBV5-1	TRBJ1-2	ASSPDGLNYGYT
TRBV3-1/TRBV3-2	TRBJ1-5	ASSHTGTVGNQPQH
TRBV6-5	TRBJ1-2	ASSYSGTTNYGYT
TRBV4-2	TRBJ2-3	ASSQGQRTDTQY
TRBV11-2	TRBJ2-1	ASSPRLAGGPVNEQF
TRBV7-9	TRBJ2-3	ASSPGTHSDTDTQY
TRBV7-9	TRBJ2-3	ASSLLGQGGTDTQY
TRBV6-5	TRBJ1-5	ASSTVLSNQPQH
TRBV7-3	TRBJ1-6	ASSLGGPLASYNSPLH
TRBV5-1	TRBJ2-1	ASSLGSGAYNEQF
TRBV15	TRBJ2-4	ATSRDSGGDLAKNIQY
TRBV5-1	TRBJ1-1	ASSLAGMNTEAF
TRBV5-5	TRBJ2-7	ASSLDRADYEQY
TRBV5-4	TRBJ1-6	ASSPGTGGGSPLH
TRBV29-1	TRBJ1-4	SVAITTNEKLF
TRBV7-8	TRBJ1-4	ASSLRQANEKLF
TRBV5-6	TRBJ2-3	ASSLSGGYSTPSTDTQY
TRBV6-1	TRBJ1-2	ASSEQDYGYT